The sequence of this T cell receptor beta chain was determined in a study of cytomegalovirus exposure and HLA in healthy donors. The primer mix had 60 Vbeta and 13 Jbeta primers. Sequenced by immunoSEQ multiplex PCR; TCRdb stores in-frame clones only, minus some. The sample consists of around 150,000 clones, approximately 79% of them appearing once. As concerns this clone: Its antigen is unknown.

The CDR3 covers 15 residues. Germline CDR1 LNHNV, CDR2 YYDKDF (reference sequence). General observations from the study: Reported results showed that the classifier diagnosed cytomegalovirus status with high specificity and sensitivity.

Sequenced: PBMCs. V is TRBV15 and J is TRBJ2-5; 11 bases match TRBD2. The tail of the sequence fits TRBJ2-7 better, so the J call may be wrong. This sequence was found in a man aged 45-65 years in good health and CMV-seropositive. The CDR3 region has the DNA TGTGCCACCAGCAGAGAGTCGCTAGCGGGAGGCGAGCAGTACTTC. Its translation: CATSRESLAGGEQYF.